These 13 T cell receptor beta chains came from one sample sequenced in a study of T cell changes during pregnancy in multiple sclerosis. Assay used: immunoSEQ multiplex PCR; TCRdb lists only in-frame clones, some missing. The data show more than 65,000 clones, with around nine tenths seen just once and about 3.5% held by the top ten. Sequenced here: peripheral blood, sampled before pregnancy. The receptors here all came from a female donor with multiple sclerosis, enrolled in a pregnancy study.

This sequence joins TRBV7-6 and TRBJ2-7, with 9 positions matching TRBD1. This CDR3 comprises 14 residues. Germline lookup yields CDR1 SGHVS and CDR2 FNYEAQ. J was trimmed by 9 bases and V by 0 bases; bases with no gene match: 6. This chain's CDR3 is CASSLAGQGSGQYF. The CDR3 DNA reads TGTGCCAGCAGCTTAGCCGGACAGGGGAGCGGGCAGTACTTC.

The table lists this clone with a count of one. The V gene is TRBV7-2, the J gene TRBJ1-2; no reliable D call. CDR1 and CDR2 (germline): SGHTA, FQGNSA. V lost 5 bases, J lost 6 bases, and 13 bases lay in between. The CDR3 extends over 13 amino acids. The CDR3 region is CASSRGKMDGYTF. The CDR3 DNA sequence: TGTGCCAGCAGCCGGGGTAAAATGGATGGCTACACCTTC. Together with reference TRBV7-2 and TRBJ1-2, the CDR3 gives the full variable domain: GAGVSQSPSNKVTEKGKDVELRCDPISGHTALYWYRQSLGQGLEFLIYFQGNSAPDKSGLPSDRFSAERTGGSVSTLTIQRTQQEDSAVYLCASSRGKMDGYTFGSGTRLTVV.

This clone was counted a single time. The chain is built from TRBV19 and TRBJ1-2; the D is unclear. The germline gives CDR1 LNHDA, CDR2 SQIVND (reference sequence). The CDR3 contains 16 residues. Trimming pared 6 bases from V and 0 bases from J, leaving 17 bases between. The CDR3 protein is CASRIDNQFSNYGYTF. For the CDR3, the DNA is TGTGCCAGTAGAATCGACAATCAATTCTCTAACTATGGCTACACCTTC.

The rearrangement joins TRBV9 to TRBJ1-5, with 7 bases that match TRBD1. The ends lost 5 bases at V and 1 base at J; junction bases unmatched: 12. Germline V gives CDR1 SGDLS, CDR2 YYNGEE. This CDR3 spans 17 amino acids. The chain's CDR3 is CASSGGGDSLSNQPQHF. The CDR3 DNA reads as TGTGCCAGCAGTGGAGGGGGCGACAGTCTAAGCAATCAGCCCCAGCATTTT.

This chain links TRBV5-1 with TRBJ2-7; weak D call: TRBD2 (5 bases). The CDR3 loop spans 15 amino acids. The V gene lost 2 bases and the J gene lost 0 bases, with 12 bases spanning the gap. In germline, CDR1 is SGHRS, CDR2 YFSETQ. CDR3 bases: TGCGCCAGCAGCTTCGACGGGATGAGCTCCTACGAGCAGTACTTC. This gives the protein CASSFDGMSSYEQYF.

The V and J genes are TRBV18 and TRBJ1-1; D possibly corresponds to TRBD1 (5 bases). Germline CDR1 reads KGHSH; CDR2 reads LQKENI. CDR3 length equals 12 residues. V was shortened by 3 bases and J by 8 bases, with 10 bases between the two germline ends. CDR3 residues: CASSPQGYEAFF. For the CDR3, the DNA is TGTGCCAGCTCACCCCAGGGCTACGAAGCTTTCTTT. Complete variable domain (other parts from reference TRBV18 and TRBJ1-1): NAGVMQNPRHLVRRRGQEARLRCSPMKGHSHVYWYRQLPEEGLKFMVYLQKENIIDESGMPKERFSAEFPKEGPSILRIQQVVRGDSAAYFCASSPQGYEAFFGQGTRLTVV.

The gene calls are TRBV10-3 and TRBJ2-6, with D uncertain. Germline assignment: CDR1 ENHRY and CDR2 SYGVKD. There are 15 residues in the CDR3. Between the trimmed V and J ends, which lost 7 bases and 1 base, there was a span of 11 bases. CDR3 in DNA: TGTGCCATCACAGTACAGCTTTCTGGGGCCAACGTCCTGACTTTC. Amino acid sequence: CAITVQLSGANVLTF.

The rearrangement links TRBV7-8 to TRBJ1-2, with TRBD1 identical over 10 bases. V lost 5 bases, J lost 2 bases, and 2 bases stayed unmatched. CDR3 length: 14 residues. Looked up from germline, CDR1 is SGHVS and CDR2 is FQNEAQ. The CDR3 DNA sequence: TGTGCCAGCAGCACGACAGGGGGCAACTATGGCTACACCTTC. It yields the protein CASSTTGGNYGYTF. The variable domain in full, completed from reference TRBV7-8 and TRBJ1-2, reads GAGVSQSPRYKVAKRGQDVALRCDPISGHVSLFWYQQALGQGPEFLTYFQNEAQLDKSGLPSDRFFAERPEGSVSTLKIQRTQQEDSAVYLCASSTTGGNYGYTFGSGTRLTVV.

V gene TRBV7-9 combines with J gene TRBJ1-3; 11 bases are a match to TRBD1. The germline CDR1 and CDR2 sequences are SEHNR and FQNEAQ (reference sequence). This CDR3 contains 19 residues. The V gene end was trimmed by 2 bases and the J gene end by 0 bases; junction bases not matched to a gene: 9. This CDR3 reads CASSLSGQGALNSGNTIYF. As DNA, the CDR3 is TGTGCCAGCAGCTTATCAGGACAGGGGGCCTTAAACTCTGGAAACACCATATATTTT.

V is TRBV6-6 and J is TRBJ2-3; weak D call: TRBD2 (6 bases). CDR3 size: 16 residues. Germline V gene data show CDR1 as MNHNY and CDR2 as SVGAGI (reference sequence). V was cut by 4 bases and J by 2 bases, with 16 bases left in between. This chain's CDR3 is CASSSARSGPTDTQYF. The CDR3 DNA reads as TGTGCCAGCAGTTCCGCCCGTAGCGGCCCCACAGATACGCAGTATTTT.

The genes are TRBV5-1 and TRBJ2-3, with 9 bases fitting TRBD1. CDR1 is SGHRS and CDR2 is YFSETQ in the germline V gene. V shed 5 bases, J shed 3 bases, and the junction held 4 bases outside the gene matches. CDR3 length: 14 residues. The CDR3 loop reads CASSPDRGTDTQYF. DNA of the CDR3: TGCGCCAGCAGTCCGGACAGGGGAACAGATACGCAGTATTTT.

The V gene is TRBV27, the J gene TRBJ2-2; TRBD1 might be the D (6 bases). From germline, CDR1 is MNHEY and CDR2 SMNVEV (reference sequence). The V and J ends lost 7 bases and 0 bases respectively, with 18 bases between them. The CDR3 is 17 amino acids. For the CDR3, the DNA is TGTGCCAGCACGGAATATCGGGGACACCCGAACACCGGGGAGCTGTTTTTT. Translating gives CASTEYRGHPNTGELFF.

The V gene is TRBV2, the J gene TRBJ1-2, with 7 positions matching TRBD1. CDR1 is SNHLY, CDR2 FYNNEI, per germline. This CDR3 comprises 11 residues. The J segment lost 5 bases and the V segment lost 9 bases, leaving 3 bases of the junction unmatched. CDR3 sequence (DNA): TGTGCCAGTGACAGGGATTATGGCTACACCTTC. It codes for CASDRDYGYTF.